What follows describes a single T cell receptor beta chain. Its cognate antigen has yet to be identified. No much larger clone is present one base from it, and per-base qualities are unavailable. Interpreted using the paper, the time point label stands for: baseline before first vaccination. The vaccinee samples were drawn from two UK trials, COV001 and COV002, one of which was a single-blind randomized controlled phase 2/3 trial testing AZD1222 (ChAdOx1 nCoV-19) in healthy adults. Trial participant PBMC samples were collected at day 0 and day 28 after the second dose for TCRbeta chain sequencing. The data were taken from a study of T cell responses to AZD1222 COVID-19 vaccine (dated by TCRdb to about 2021). As for the study more broadly: AZD1222 recipients whose second dose came at about 4 weeks and those whose second dose came at about 12 weeks were combined into one group, since spike-specific TCR depth and breadth did not differ between the two schedules. A total of approximately 230 trial participants underwent TCR sequencing, of whom around 200 received two doses of AZD1222 and 26 received two doses of the MenACWY control vaccine. Trial participants were enrolled by age into subgroups of 18-55, 56-69 and 70-plus years, and about 150, 27 and 61 TCR-sequenced participants, respectively, were included in these subgroups.

What the study reported, not specific to this receptor: A significant rise in spike-specific TCR breadth and depth was observed after two AZD1222 doses relative to day 0 and relative to MenACWY recipients. Conclusions about previously exposed vaccinees were limited because only a handful of AZD1222 recipients were SARS-CoV-2 seropositive at baseline. Most participants were white British and females outnumbered males, and the authors suggested that clonal diversity may have been underestimated. Because no day 14 peak-response samples were available, repertoires were characterized only after the peak T cell response. The whole spike protein was spanned by vaccine-associated CD4 TCRs, and dominant responses were seen in regions 160-218 and 743-854. The 56-69-year group was small, and its depth increase did not reach significance, likely because of low power. Reportedly, close to half of the unique spike-specific TCRs recognized epitopes lying outside the regions that are mutated in the B.1.351 and B.1.1.7 variants.

The CDR3 regions of human TCRbeta chains were analyzed by immunosequencing. The study's processing was this. Repertoire TCRs were checked for matches against a reference library of SARS-CoV-2-specific TCRs that had been generated using the MIRA antigen-specificity platform. Breadth was defined as the fraction of unique TCRs that were SARS-CoV-2-associated. Depth was defined as the fraction of total T cells that were SARS-CoV-2-associated. Using the MIRA data, every spike-specific TCR was mapped to the spike region that the TCR reacted to and assigned to either a CD4 or a CD8 class. Log10-transformed breadth and depth values were compared by one-way ANOVA with Sidak's multiple comparisons tests. Here the immuneACCESS table is served through TCRdb, limited to in-frame sequences with V and J called. Missing clones are a known gap in these copies; in checked studies unresolved V genes cover under half, and the rest lacks a known reason. For V, J and clone size, that table is used; D and trimming come from the DNA. The sample contains about 170,000 clones, over 85% of them found a single time. Over 1.5% of the sample is in the top ten clones.

Inclusive of the bounding cysteine and phenylalanine, the CDR3 is 16 residues long. The kept DNA is CDR3 alone, 48 bases in frame from the first base. Trimming removed 6 bases from V and 5 bases from J; the gene matches leave 8 bases unexplained. The germline V gene (reference sequence) provides CDR1 SEHNR and CDR2 FQNEAQ. This TCR was sampled from an adult in good health. Sequencing used peripheral blood, obtained on day 0 of AZD1222 vaccination. The V gene is TRBV7-9 and the J gene is TRBJ2-5, and 14 junction bases match TRBD2. The CDR3 corresponds to CASRKKTSGREETQYF. The bases read TGTGCCAGCAGAAAGAAGACTAGCGGGAGGGAGGAGACCCAGTACTTC.